This is a list of T cell receptor beta chains from one sample in a study of immune evolution from preneoplasia to lung adenocarcinoma. This table comes from immunoSEQ multiplex PCR, and its TCRdb copy is limited to in-frame clones, with some not included. The profile shows approximately 7,000 clones, 80% to 85% of them singletons. Sample: FFPE invasive lung adenocarcinoma tissue. Receptor source: a person in their sixties or seventies with lung adenocarcinoma. Both conserved end residues are part of each CDR3. Each record gives: V gene, D gene, J gene, clone size, CDR3 DNA, CDR3 protein. A D gene is named only where the DNA matches it firmly. Clone size is not always given. Where it is, it says once, few, many or a class for expanded clones.

v_call: TRBV4-1; d_call: NA; j_call: TRBJ2-2; clone_size: NA; cdr3_nt: TGCGCCAGCAGCCAATCCAGGGGAGGGAACACCGGGGAGCTGTTTTTT; cdr3_aa: CASSQSRGGNTGELFF
v_call: TRBV7-9; d_call: NA; j_call: TRBJ1-1; clone_size: NA; cdr3_nt: TGTGCCAGCAGCTTAGTGGGACAGAACACTGAAGCTTTCTTT; cdr3_aa: CASSLVGQNTEAFF
v_call: TRBV14; d_call: NA; j_call: TRBJ2-7; clone_size: few; cdr3_nt: TGTGCCAGCAGCCAAGGGACAGCCAACTACGAGCAGTACTTC; cdr3_aa: CASSQGTANYEQYF
v_call: TRBV5-6; d_call: TRBD2; j_call: TRBJ2-3; clone_size: NA; cdr3_nt: TGTGCCAGCAGCTTGGACGGGACTAGCGATGAACGAGATACGCAGTATTTT; cdr3_aa: CASSLDGTSDERDTQYF
v_call: TRBV19; d_call: NA; j_call: TRBJ2-1; clone_size: NA; cdr3_nt: TGTGCCAGTAGTAAGAGCTCCTACAATGAGCAGTTCTTC; cdr3_aa: CASSKSSYNEQFF
v_call: TRBV7-9; d_call: NA; j_call: TRBJ2-1; clone_size: NA; cdr3_nt: TGTGCCAGCAGCCTCTCTGAGGGGGGTAGTGAGCAGTTCTTC; cdr3_aa: CASSLSEGGSEQFF
v_call: TRBV7-2; d_call: TRBD2; j_call: TRBJ2-1; clone_size: NA; cdr3_nt: TGTGCCAGCAGCCGAGGACTAGCGGGATCCAATGAGCAGTTCTTC; cdr3_aa: CASSRGLAGSNEQFF
v_call: TRBV11-2; d_call: TRBD2; j_call: TRBJ2-7; clone_size: few; cdr3_nt: TGTGCCAGCAGCCCCCGGGGTAGCGGGACGTATTACGAGCAGTACTTC; cdr3_aa: CASSPRGSGTYYEQYF
v_call: TRBV11-3; d_call: TRBD2; j_call: TRBJ2-1; clone_size: NA; cdr3_nt: TGTGCCAGCAGCTTAGGAGGGCAAAGACTAGCGGATTACAATGAGCAGTTCTTC; cdr3_aa: CASSLGGQRLADYNEQFF
v_call: TRBV29-1; d_call: NA; j_call: TRBJ1-1; clone_size: few; cdr3_nt: TGCAGCGTTGGGACAGCGAGCATGAACACTGAAGCTTTCTTT; cdr3_aa: CSVGTASMNTEAFF